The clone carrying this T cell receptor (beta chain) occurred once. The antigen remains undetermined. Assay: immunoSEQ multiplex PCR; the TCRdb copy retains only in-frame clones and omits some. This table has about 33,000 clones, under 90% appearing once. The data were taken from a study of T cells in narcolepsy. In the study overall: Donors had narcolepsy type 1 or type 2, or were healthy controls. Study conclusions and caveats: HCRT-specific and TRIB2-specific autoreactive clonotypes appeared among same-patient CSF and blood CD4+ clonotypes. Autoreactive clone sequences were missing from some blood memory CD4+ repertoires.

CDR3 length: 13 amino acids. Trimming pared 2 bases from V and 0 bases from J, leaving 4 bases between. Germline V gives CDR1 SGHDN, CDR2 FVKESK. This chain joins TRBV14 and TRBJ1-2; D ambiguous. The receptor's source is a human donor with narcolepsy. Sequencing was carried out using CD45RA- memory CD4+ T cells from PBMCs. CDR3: CASSQNANYGYTF. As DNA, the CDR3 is TGTGCCAGCAGCCAAAACGCTAACTATGGCTACACCTTC. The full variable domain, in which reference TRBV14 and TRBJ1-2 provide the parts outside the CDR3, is EAGVTQFPSHSVIEKGQTVTLRCDPISGHDNLYWYRRVMGKEIKFLLHFVKESKQDESGMPNNRFLAERTGGTYSTLKVQPAELEDSGVYFCASSQNANYGYTFGSGTRLTVV.